A selection of T cell receptor beta chains follows, all from one sample in a study of shared clonotypes between healthy human individuals. TCRdb's table, derived via immunoSEQ multiplex PCR, lists solely in-frame clones and lacks some. The sample holds approximately 2.4 million clones; approximately 96% are singletons and the top ten take around 0.13%. Sample: naive CD4+ T cells sorted from blood. These TCRs come from a man in his late teens or twenties in good health. CDR3s include the opening cysteine and the closing phenylalanine or tryptophan.

J,V,CDR3
TRBJ2-7,TRBV29-1,CSVGDGTYEQYF
TRBJ1-1,TRBV29-1,CSAKQGGNTEAFF
TRBJ2-7,TRBV10-3,CAISGTVRSSYEQYF
TRBJ1-4,TRBV7-6,CASSLMGQGATNEKLFF
TRBJ2-7,TRBV4-1,CASSQAGTSGSYEQYF
TRBJ2-7,TRBV7-9,CASSLTRGSGEQYF
TRBJ2-6,TRBV5-1,CASSLPGLRGANVLTF
TRBJ2-7,TRBV10-3,CAISESGGRFYEQYF
TRBJ1-1,TRBV6-5,CASSSSGTEAFF
TRBJ1-5,TRBV11-2,CASSLTAGRDQPQHF
TRBJ2-7,TRBV2,CASGQGLGSYEQYF
TRBJ1-6,TRBV18,CASSPLGGGSLRHF
TRBJ1-5,TRBV6-5,CASSRWTGSQPQHF
TRBJ2-2,TRBV18,CASSEQRFTGELFF
TRBJ1-5,TRBV18,CASSPPGGNQPQHF
TRBJ2-2,TRBV18,CASSPPLGELFF
TRBJ2-5,TRBV7-2,CASSFPNGAGVLRETQYF
TRBJ1-4,TRBV25-1,CASSKGSATNEKLFF
TRBJ2-1,TRBV6-6,CASSYRWEYEQFF
TRBJ1-6,TRBV6-1,CASRSLVPLHF
TRBJ1-2,TRBV6-5,CASSYRDRDYTF
TRBJ1-4,TRBV5-1,CASSLGWGEKLFF
TRBJ2-1,TRBV7-2,CASSPAWSGYNEQFF
TRBJ1-1,TRBV19,CASSRRTGLNTEAFF
TRBJ1-2,TRBV7-2,CASSLRQDYGYTF
TRBJ2-3,TRBV5-1,CASSFSAGGTDTQYF
TRBJ2-2,TRBV2,CASKNTGELFF
TRBJ2-7,TRBV10-3,CAIRGLAGASEQYF
TRBJ1-1,TRBV28,CASSLAILVANTEAFF
TRBJ1-4,TRBV6-5,CASSYSERPILEKLFF
TRBJ2-1,TRBV5-4,CASSLVASGWNEQFF
TRBJ2-1,TRBV28,CASSLLTASSYNEQFF
TRBJ2-5,TRBV7-8,CASNAGPQTQYF
TRBJ2-7,TRBV5-5,CASSLKVNSGPYEQYF
TRBJ2-7,TRBV5-4,CASSYQGRGYEQYF
TRBJ2-3,TRBV28,CASSPPPSDTQYF
TRBJ2-3,TRBV10-3,CAISEKALGTDTQYF
TRBJ1-2,TRBV18,CASSPTEGGNYGYTF
TRBJ2-7,TRBV19,CASSIQQGGYEQYF
TRBJ2-3,TRBV11-2,CASSLAPSGSGTDTQYF
TRBJ2-1,TRBV5-1,CASRATNSYNEQFF
TRBJ2-7,TRBV7-2,CASSSGLGYKQHF
TRBJ1-6,TRBV7-9,CASSFGGRNSPLHF
TRBJ2-7,TRBV15,CATSRDLQGLGPYEQYF
TRBJ1-2,TRBV30,CAWNDRMIKGYTF
TRBJ1-5,TRBV2,CASRRQVNQPQHF
TRBJ2-5,TRBV4-1,CASSPALTSGKQETQYF
TRBJ2-2,TRBV27,CASSLPLAGKAGELFF
TRBJ2-7,TRBV7-2,CASRDAGGHEQYF
TRBJ1-2,TRBV30,CAWAGQIASGYTF
TRBJ1-2,TRBV5-1,CASSLPQGPGYTF